Detailed here is one T cell receptor (beta chain). The trim removed 6 bases at V and 7 bases at J, leaving 9 bases unmatched. The CDR3 extends over 15 amino acids. Germline CDR1 reads MDHEN; CDR2 reads SYDVKM. These data come from a study of blood T cell repertoires in COVID-19. Produced via immunoSEQ multiplex PCR; TCRdb's table is partial and in-frame only. The data show more than 100,000 clones, with 70% to 90% seen just once and 2% to 2.5% held by the top ten. The sequence derives from a man in his sixties or seventies with active COVID-19. Sample: peripheral blood. The chain is built from TRBV28 and TRBJ1-6, with 7 bases lining up with TRBD1. The CDR3 loop is CASSPETGANSPLHF. Here the CDR3 DNA reads TGTGCCAGCAGCCCAGAAACAGGGGCCAATTCACCCCTCCACTTT.